The 6 T cell receptor beta chains below were found in one sample sequenced in a study of blood T cells in healthy people across ages. The use of a sample-barcoded 5' primer and a J-beta primer mix characterized a second PCR of roughly 7 to 11 cycles. TCRdb passed the 5' RACE reads through MiXCR, listing each CDR3 protein once. The table records about 1.4 million distinct CDR3 sequences, almost 60% of them present only once. Sequences were obtained from blood. These TCRs come from a man aged 18 to 35 in good health.

This chain links TRBV10-3 with TRBJ1-2; D possibly corresponds to TRBD1 (5 bases). Germline V CDR1 and CDR2: ENHRY, SYGVKD. V lost 2 bases and J 3 bases, leaving 13 bases between the germline ends. This CDR3 contains 15 residues. CDR3 in amino acids: CAISEVFMGDYGYTF. Here the CDR3 DNA reads TGTGCCATCAGTGAGGTTTTTATGGGGGACTATGGCTACACCTTC.

The chain is built from TRBV12-3 or TRBV12-4 and TRBJ2-7; no reliable D call. V was pared by 1 base and J by 2 bases, with 12 bases between. The CDR3 runs 15 residues. The CDR3 here is CASSLGYDVTYEQYF. Written as DNA, the CDR3 is TGTGCCAGCAGTTTAGGGTACGACGTAACCTACGAGCAGTACTTC.

The genes are TRBV20-1 and TRBJ1-2; D is uncertain. Trimming took off 5 bases at V and 1 base at J, with 8 bases between the two ends. The CDR3 length is 12 residues. Germline CDR1 DFQATT, CDR2 SNEGSKA (reference sequence). CDR3 nucleotides: TGCAGTGCTGATCAGGTTAACTATGGCTACACCTTC. Its protein product is CSADQVNYGYTF.

As concerns this clonotype: An end of the junction differs from the germline gene, which may be a read error. The chain carries TRBV4-1 and TRBJ2-7, with TRBD2 identical over 8 bases. Germline loops: CDR1 MGHRA, CDR2 YSYEKL. The length of the CDR3 is 15 residues. CDR3 DNA sequence: TGCACCAGCAGCCAAGATAGGTCTAGCGGGTACGAGCAGTACTTC. This gives the protein CTSSQDRSSGYEQYF.

The chain carries TRBV7-2 and TRBJ2-3, with TRBD2 matching 9 bases. Germline loops: CDR1 SGHTA, CDR2 FQGNSA. J gave up 2 bases and V 1 base, and 4 bases lay outside the gene matches. The CDR3 is 16 amino acids. The CDR3 spells CASSLVVAGATDTQYF. The DNA for the CDR3 is TGTGCCAGCAGCTTAGTGGTAGCGGGAGCCACAGATACGCAGTATTTT.

The V call is TRBV5-1, the J call TRBJ2-3; unclear D gene. Trimming removed 0 bases at V and 4 bases at J, with 6 bases between. CDR1 SGHRS and CDR2 YFSETQ come from the germline V gene. The CDR3 has 13 amino acids. In DNA, the CDR3 is TGCGCCAGCAGCTTGGAGATTCCAGATACGCAGTATTTT. Amino acids: CASSLEIPDTQYF.